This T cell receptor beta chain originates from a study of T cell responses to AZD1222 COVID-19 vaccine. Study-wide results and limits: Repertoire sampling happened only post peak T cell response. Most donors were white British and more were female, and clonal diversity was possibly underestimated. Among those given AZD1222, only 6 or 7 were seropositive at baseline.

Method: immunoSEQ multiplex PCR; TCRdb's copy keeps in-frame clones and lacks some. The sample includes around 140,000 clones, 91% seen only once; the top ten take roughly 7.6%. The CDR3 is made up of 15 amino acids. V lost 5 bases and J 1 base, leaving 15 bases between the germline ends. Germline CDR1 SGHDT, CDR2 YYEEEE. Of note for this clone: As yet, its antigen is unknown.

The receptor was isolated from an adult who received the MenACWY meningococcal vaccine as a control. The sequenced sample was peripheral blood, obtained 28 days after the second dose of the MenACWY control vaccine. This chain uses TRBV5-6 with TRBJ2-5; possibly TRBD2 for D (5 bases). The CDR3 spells CASSRRVWGQETQYF. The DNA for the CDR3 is TGTGCCAGCAGTCGGCGGGTATGGGGCCAAGAGACCCAGTACTTC.